Below are 26 T cell receptor beta chains sequenced from a single sample in a study of immune evolution from preneoplasia to lung adenocarcinoma. TCRdb's table, derived via immunoSEQ multiplex PCR, lists solely in-frame clones and lacks some. In the table there are thousands of clones, roughly 88% of which are singletons. Sequenced input: FFPE lung adenocarcinoma in situ tissue. The origin of the receptors is an older person with lung adenocarcinoma.

The gene calls are TRBV5-1 and TRBJ2-5; D is uncertain. Trimming shortened V by 0 bases and J by 5 bases, and 14 bases separated the two germline ends. The CDR3 is 15 residues long. Germline V gene sequence: CDR1 SGHRS, CDR2 YFSETQ. CDR3 bases: TGCGCCAGCAGCTTGGGCGGTCTGGAAGGGGAGACCCAGTACTTC. Translated: CASSLGGLEGETQYF.

The J gene is TRBJ2-7, the V gene TRBV30; tentative D call: TRBD1 (6 bases). Germline V gives CDR1 GTSNPN, CDR2 SVGIG (reference sequence). The V end lost 0 bases, the J end lost 6 bases, and 12 bases lay between the germline ends. The CDR3 has 13 amino acids. This CDR3 is CAWSVSRGSEQYF. CDR3 coding DNA: TGTGCCTGGAGTGTATCCAGGGGAAGCGAGCAGTACTTC. Full variable domain (remainder filled in from reference TRBV30 and TRBJ2-7): SQTIHQWPATLVQPVGSPLSLECTVEGTSNPNLYWYRQAAGRGLQLLFYSVGIGQISSEVPQNLSASRPQDRQFILSSKKLLLSDSGFYLCAWSVSRGSEQYFGPGTRLTVT.

The chain recombines TRBV11-3 with TRBJ2-1; 10 bases map to TRBD2. Germline V gene sequence: CDR1 SGHNT, CDR2 YENEEA. Trimming took 3 bases from V and 3 from J; bases not matched to a gene: 2. This CDR3 has 15 residues. Here the CDR3 reads CASSLGTSVYNEQFF. The CDR3 DNA reads as TGTGCCAGCAGCTTGGGGACTAGCGTCTACAATGAGCAGTTCTTC.

The chain joins TRBV29-1 to TRBJ2-1, with TRBD1 matching 9 bases. V lost 4 bases to trimming and J lost 5 bases; unmatched junction nucleotides: 6. Germline CDR1 and CDR2: SQVTM and ANQGSEA. The CDR3 length is 14 residues. DNA for the CDR3: TGCAGCGTTGGGTCTTGGACAGGGGACAATGAGCAGTTCTTC. Translation: CSVGSWTGDNEQFF.

This rearrangement joins TRBV6-5 to TRBJ2-7; the D is unclear. The ends were cut back, 6 bases at V and 2 bases at J, with 14 bases in the middle. The CDR3 is 14 amino acids. The germline V gene has CDR1 MNHEY and CDR2 SVGAGI. The CDR3 spells CASSPRSSPYEQYF. CDR3 DNA: TGTGCCAGCAGCCCCAGGTCCTCCCCCTACGAGCAGTACTTC.

The V gene is TRBV9, the J gene TRBJ2-7; 7 bases are shared with TRBD2. Germline values: CDR1 SGDLS, CDR2 YYNGEE. J lost 6 bases, V lost 4 bases, and 4 bases had no gene match. The CDR3 totals 12 residues. This CDR3 is CASSRGGPEQYF. CDR3 bases: TGTGCCAGCAGCCGGGGAGGGCCCGAGCAGTACTTC.

The genes are TRBV6-1 and TRBJ2-1, with unresolved D. The CDR3 has 15 residues. Trimming took off 3 bases at V and 7 bases at J, with 16 bases between the two ends. Looked up from germline, CDR1 is MNHNS and CDR2 is SASEGT. The CDR3 protein is CASSERRISGNEQFF. CDR3 DNA sequence: TGTGCCAGCAGTGAGAGAAGGATCAGTGGGAATGAGCAGTTCTTC.

This chain links TRBV5-1 with TRBJ2-3, with 10 bases lining up with TRBD2. The germline gives CDR1 SGHRS, CDR2 YFSETQ. Germline trimming cut 7 bases from V and 1 base from J; bases unmatched to any gene: 9. CDR3 length: 16 residues. The CDR3 here is CASATSSGSGTDTQYF. Written as DNA, the CDR3 is TGCGCCAGCGCAACCTCTAGCGGGAGTGGCACAGATACGCAGTATTTT.

The V and J genes are TRBV2 and TRBJ2-7; 8 nucleotides match TRBD2. CDR1 is SNHLY, CDR2 FYNNEI, per germline. This CDR3 has 13 amino acids. The trim removed 7 bases at V and 2 bases at J, leaving 4 bases unmatched. In nucleotides, the CDR3 is TGTGCCAGCAATTTCGGGAGGGCCTACGAGCAGTACTTC. As protein: CASNFGRAYEQYF.

This clone was picked up one time. The V gene is TRBV5-5, the J gene TRBJ2-7; D not certain. Trimming removed 3 bases from V and 3 bases from J, with 4 bases in between. The CDR3 sequence is 11 residues long. Germline values: CDR1 SGHKS, CDR2 YYEKEE (reference sequence). The CDR3 DNA reads as TGTGCCAGCAGCTCCGACTACGAGCAGTACTTC. This codes for CASSSDYEQYF.

This clone has just a few counts. V gene TRBV7-8 combines with J gene TRBJ1-1; maybe TRBD1 (5 bases). CDR1 and CDR2 (germline): SGHVS, FQNEAQ. V lost 4 bases to trimming and J lost 0 bases, with 12 bases between them. CDR3 length equals 15 residues. This CDR3 reads CASSWGTVMNTEAFF. DNA of the CDR3: TGTGCCAGCAGCTGGGGGACGGTCATGAACACTGAAGCTTTCTTT.

The chain couples TRBV11-2 to TRBJ2-2, with 15 nucleotides matching TRBD2. The CDR3 runs 19 residues. Germline V CDR1 and CDR2: SGHAT, FQNNGV. After removal of 7 bases from V and 0 bases from J, the junction contained 9 bases not matched to a gene. The CDR3 protein is CASILTGLAGGTNTGELFF. The CDR3 region has the DNA TGTGCCAGCATCCTTACGGGACTAGCGGGAGGAACGAACACCGGGGAGCTGTTTTTT.

This chain links TRBV18 with TRBJ2-6; 10 bases map to TRBD1. Germline loops: CDR1 KGHSH, CDR2 LQKENI. J gave up 1 base and V 1 base, and 4 bases lay outside the gene matches. CDR3 length: 18 residues. CDR3 protein: CASSPRQGARSGANVLTF. The CDR3 region has the DNA TGTGCCAGCTCACCACGACAGGGGGCTAGGTCTGGGGCCAACGTCCTGACTTTC.

The V and J genes are TRBV19 and TRBJ1-2; D is uncertain. From germline, CDR1 is LNHDA and CDR2 SQIVND (reference sequence). Between the trimmed V and J ends, which lost 5 bases and 0 bases, there was a span of 10 bases. The CDR3 is made up of 14 amino acids. The CDR3 region has the DNA TGTGCCAGTAGTTCCCCAGGTTCTAACTATGGCTACACCTTC. Its translation is CASSSPGSNYGYTF.

The V gene is TRBV29-1, the J gene TRBJ2-5; 13 positions match TRBD2. Germline assignment: CDR1 SQVTM and CDR2 ANQGSEA. Losses at the gene ends were 2 bases for V and 3 bases for J; bases not matched to a gene: 12. The CDR3 runs 18 residues. The CDR3 region has the DNA TGCAGCGTTGAACCGGGACTAGCGGGAATAAGGGCTAAAGAGACCCAGTACTTC. The encoded protein is CSVEPGLAGIRAKETQYF.

This clone was counted a single time. This chain links TRBV7-8 with TRBJ2-2; 8 bases line up with TRBD2. The V and J ends lost 5 bases and 4 bases, in that order; junction bases with no gene match: 6. Germline V gives CDR1 SGHVS, CDR2 FQNEAQ. The length of the CDR3 is 15 residues. DNA of the CDR3: TGTGCCAGCAGCCCGGGGGGGGGTTTCACCGGGGAGCTGTTTTTT. Translated: CASSPGGGFTGELFF. The full variable domain, its missing parts supplied by reference TRBV7-8 and TRBJ2-2, is GAGVSQSPRYKVAKRGQDVALRCDPISGHVSLFWYQQALGQGPEFLTYFQNEAQLDKSGLPSDRFFAERPEGSVSTLKIQRTQQEDSAVYLCASSPGGGFTGELFFGEGSRLTVL.

The CDR3 DNA sequence: TGTGCCAGCAACATCCCCGCCGACTACGAGCAGTACTTC. Translating gives CASNIPADYEQYF. The chain is built from TRBV11-2 and TRBJ2-7; D remains ambiguous. The germline gives CDR1 SGHAT, CDR2 FQNNGV. This CDR3 is built from 13 residues. V gave up 7 bases and J gave up 3 bases, with 13 bases separating them. The full variable domain, with the rest looked up from reference TRBV11-2 and TRBJ2-7, is EAGVAQSPRYKIIEKRQSVAFWCNPISGHATLYWYQQILGQGPKLLIQFQNNGVVDDSQLPKDRFSAERLKGVDSTLKIQPAKLEDSAVYLCASNIPADYEQYFGPGTRLTVT.

The genes are TRBV30 and TRBJ1-2; possible D gene TRBD1, 5 bases. CDR1 is GTSNPN, CDR2 SVGIG, per germline (reference sequence). Trimming left V 2 bases short and J 8 bases short, with 15 bases between. The CDR3 length is 13 residues. The CDR3: CAWSREGLLGYTF. Here the CDR3 DNA reads TGTGCCTGGAGTAGAGAGGGACTTTTAGGCTACACCTTC.

The chain couples TRBV30 to TRBJ2-1, with unresolved D. The CDR3 totals 13 residues. The V gene lost 0 bases and the J gene lost 4 bases, with 7 bases spanning the gap. Germline CDR1 and CDR2: GTSNPN and SVGIG (reference sequence). CDR3 sequence (DNA): TGTGCCTGGAGTGTACGCCTTTACAATGAGCAGTTCTTC. Its protein product is CAWSVRLYNEQFF.

The chain is built from TRBV6-5 and TRBJ1-4; D not resolved. V was shortened by 5 bases and J by 4 bases, with 8 bases between the two germline ends. Germline V gives CDR1 MNHEY, CDR2 SVGAGI. The CDR3 runs 13 residues. CDR3 nucleotide sequence: TGTGCCAGCAGTCGATGGGGTAATGAAAAACTGTTTTTT. Translation: CASSRWGNEKLFF.

The gene calls are TRBV11-2 and TRBJ2-7; TRBD2 matches at 13 bases. After removal of 5 bases from V and 0 bases from J, the junction contained 13 bases not matched to a gene. CDR3 size: 19 residues. Per the germline V gene, CDR1 is SGHAT and CDR2 is FQNNGV. CDR3 sequence reads: CASSPLPGTSGINSYEQYF. The CDR3 DNA is TGTGCCAGCAGCCCTCTCCCCGGGACTAGCGGGATAAACTCCTACGAGCAGTACTTC.

The chain uses TRBV18 and TRBJ2-2; 9 positions agree with TRBD2. CDR1 is KGHSH, CDR2 LQKENI, per germline. The CDR3 contains 16 residues. V lost 2 bases and J lost 2; bases outside the gene matches: 3. Here the CDR3 DNA reads TGTGCCAGCTCACCAATCCTAGCGGGAAACACCGGGGAGCTGTTTTTT. It specifies CASSPILAGNTGELFF.

V is TRBV27 and J is TRBJ1-5; tentative D call: TRBD1 (5 bases). Trimming removed 2 bases from V and 4 bases from J, with 18 bases in between. The CDR3 has 17 amino acids. Germline CDR1 reads MNHEY; CDR2 reads SMNVEV (reference sequence). CDR3 sequence reads: CASSLNFQLGGNQPQHF. Written as DNA, the CDR3 is TGTGCCAGCAGTTTAAATTTCCAGTTGGGGGGAAATCAGCCCCAGCATTTT.

V usage is TRBV5-1 and J usage is TRBJ2-5, with TRBD2 identical over 14 bases. The CDR3 length is 17 residues. V was clipped by 4 bases and J by 4 bases; unmatched bases: 9. Germline lookup yields CDR1 SGHRS and CDR2 YFSETQ. The CDR3 DNA reads as TGCGCCAGCAGCATCGGGACTAGCGGGAGTATGCGAGAGACCCAGTACTTC. Encoded protein: CASSIGTSGSMRETQYF.

This chain joins TRBV5-1 and TRBJ2-7; TRBD2 matches 10 bases. The CDR3 is made up of 16 amino acids. Unmatched junction bases numbered 11, after V lost 1 base and J lost 7 bases. Germline CDR1 reads SGHRS; CDR2 reads YFSETQ. The CDR3 DNA sequence: TGCGCCAGCAGCTTGCTGGGGACTAGCGTCGCGTCGGAGCAGTACTTC. It codes for CASSLLGTSVASEQYF.

The genes are TRBV5-1 and TRBJ1-1; unclear D gene. V was cut by 4 bases and J by 2 bases, with 18 bases left in between. The length of the CDR3 is 16 residues. Germline V CDR1 and CDR2: SGHRS, YFSETQ. The CDR3 spells CASSLVGSRFNTEAFF. CDR3 bases: TGCGCCAGCAGCCTGGTAGGGTCTCGTTTTAACACTGAAGCTTTCTTT.